This record looks at one T cell receptor beta chain sequence and its context. Its antigen is undetermined. Generated by immunoSEQ multiplex PCR, the TCRdb table keeps only in-frame clones and is missing some. The sample includes 250,000 to 300,000 clones, approximately 94% of them seen just once. The data belong to a study of T cell responses to AZD1222 COVID-19 vaccine. Second-dose schedules of about 4 or about 12 weeks were combined. Notes on the study in general: Nearly half of unique spike-specific TCRs reportedly avoided B.1.351 and B.1.1.7 mutated regions. Spike-specific TCR breadth and depth were elevated following two AZD1222 doses. The donor group comprised mostly white British people and more females; the analysis possibly underestimated clonal diversity.

The CDR3 contains 15 residues. Germline CDR1 is LGHNA and CDR2 is YNFKEQ. Trimming cost V 1 base and J 5 bases, with 13 bases left between them. The sequencing used peripheral blood, collected 28 days after the second AZD1222 dose. This sequence joins TRBV4-2 and TRBJ2-3; D remains ambiguous. The origin of this receptor is an adult who received the AZD1222 COVID-19 vaccine. DNA for the CDR3: TGTGCCAGCAGCCAAGGTACGGCGACGGAAGATACGCAGTATTTT. Translating it yields CASSQGTATEDTQYF.